Shown below are 30 T cell receptor beta chains from a single sample sequenced in a study of immune heterogeneity within non-small cell lung tumors. TCR beta CDR3 was amplified by multiplex PCR using 32 V and 13 J primers. MiXCR was run by TCRdb on the multiplex PCR reads, yielding one entry per CDR3 protein. The sample has around 21,000 distinct CDR3 sequences, around 30% seen once. For each sample, template was roughly 0.65 ug of bulk tumor genomic DNA. Several biopsies per primary tumor, spaced far apart, were taken during surgery. Curative surgical treatment was performed in patients who had newly diagnosed, untreated non-small cell lung cancer. The sample taken for sequencing was lung tumor tissue. These receptors were taken from a man aged 40-49 years with non-small cell lung cancer.

This clonotype was found a few times. The chain joins TRBV4-3 to TRBJ2-1; D remains ambiguous. Germline V gene lookup returns CDR1 LGHNA and CDR2 YSLEER. There are 13 residues in the CDR3. Deletions cut 1 base from V and 5 bases from J, with 6 bases between. The CDR3 reads CASSQVGNNEQFF. For the CDR3, the DNA is TGCGCCAGCAGCCAAGTAGGGAACAATGAGCAGTTCTTC.

A note on this clonotype: A read error may explain this, as a much larger clone is one base away. This chain connects TRBV18 to TRBJ2-1; D unresolved. This CDR3 contains 15 residues. In germline, CDR1 is KGHSH, CDR2 LQKENI. The CDR3 bases are TGTGCCATCTCACCACCCGCTAGCTCCTACAATGAGCAGTTCTTC. Translated: CAISPPASSYNEQFF.

V is TRBV10-3 and J is TRBJ1-5, with a tentative D call TRBD1 (6 bases). Germline loops: CDR1 ENHRY, CDR2 SYGVKD. With 6 bases removed from V and 1 base from J, the gap between germline ends came to 13 bases. The CDR3 is 15 residues long. The CDR3 loop is CAIRGGGESNQPQHF. CDR3 DNA: TGTGCCATCAGAGGGGGAGGGGAAAGCAATCAGCCCCAGCATTTT.

This chain connects TRBV5-1 to TRBJ2-5; D is unclear. Germline V CDR1 and CDR2: SGHRS, YFSETQ. The ends were cut back, 6 bases at V and 1 base at J, with 10 bases in the middle. The CDR3 length is 13 residues. The chain's CDR3 is CASNWHIQETQYF. As DNA, the CDR3 is TGCGCCAGCAACTGGCACATCCAAGAGACCCAGTACTTC. Full variable domain (missing parts from reference TRBV5-1 and TRBJ2-5): KAGVTQTPRYLIKTRGQQVTLSCSPISGHRSVSWYQQTPGQGLQFLFEYFSETQRNKGNFPGRFSGRQFSNSRSEMNVSTLELGDSALYLCASNWHIQETQYFGPGTRLLVL.

This clonotype was seen many times. V gene TRBV13 combines with J gene TRBJ1-3; 7 bases agree with TRBD1. Per germline, CDR1 PRHDT and CDR2 FYEKMQ (reference sequence). V trimming: 6 bases; J trimming: 1 base; junction bases outside the gene matches: 3. The CDR3 extends over 14 amino acids. For the CDR3, the DNA is TGTGCCAGCAGTTCGACAGGGTCTGGAAACACCATATATTTT. It is translated as CASSSTGSGNTIYF.

This clonotype was detected a few times. A much larger clone is a single base away; this may be a read error. V is TRBV9 and J is TRBJ1-5, with TRBD1 as a possible D gene (5 bases). Germline lookup yields CDR1 SGDLS and CDR2 YYNGEE. This CDR3 is 13 amino acids long. CDR3 protein: CARSVGVNQPQHF. The CDR3 nucleotides read TGTGCCAGAAGCGTAGGGGTCAATCAGCCCCAGCATTTT.

By share, this clonotype ranks as medium-sized. The chain uses TRBV6-2 or TRBV6-3 and TRBJ1-6; a weak D match, TRBD1 (6 bases). V was trimmed by 5 bases and J by 9 bases, leaving 11 bases between them. Germline CDR1 is MNHEY and CDR2 is SVGEGT. This CDR3 region has 13 residues. Here the CDR3 DNA reads TGTGCCAGCAGTACCACAGGGAGTTCACCCCTCCACTTT. Its protein product is CASSTTGSSPLHF.

A remark on this clonotype: Since a much larger clone is just one base distant, this may be a read error. This chain links TRBV5-1 with TRBJ2-7; 7 positions agree with TRBD1. Germline values: CDR1 SGHRS, CDR2 YFSETQ. The V gene end was trimmed by 0 bases and the J gene end by 0 bases; junction bases not matched to a gene: 6. The CDR3 runs to 16 residues. Here the CDR3 DNA reads TGCGCCAGCAGCTTGGTGCTCGGGACAGTCTCCTACGAGCAGTACTTC. This encodes CASSLVLGTVSYEQYF.

The sample holds many counts of this clonotype. The chain is built from TRBV12-3 or TRBV12-4 and TRBJ1-3; D might be TRBD1 (6 bases). Trimming pared 5 bases from V and 0 bases from J, leaving 17 bases between. The CDR3 consists of 17 residues. The CDR3 spells CASSGQLILYSGNTIYF. In DNA, the CDR3 is TGTGCCAGCAGTGGACAGCTAATCCTATACTCTGGAAACACCATATATTTT.

This chain joins TRBV5-8 and TRBJ2-1; a possible D gene is TRBD2 (5 bases). The CDR3 extends over 15 amino acids. V was shortened by 1 base and J by 3 bases, with 11 bases between the two germline ends. Per germline, CDR1 SGHTS and CDR2 YDEGEE. Here the CDR3 DNA reads TGTGCCAGCAGCTTGTCAGCGGTTATCTACAATGAGCAGTTCTTC. This encodes CASSLSAVIYNEQFF.

Of note for this clonotype: A much more abundant neighbour one base away suggests this may be a read error. Here the CDR3 reads CSARARTGGGYTF. The CDR3 DNA reads as TGCAGTGCTAGAGCCCGGACAGGGGGCGGCTACACCTTC. The V and J genes are TRBV20-1 and TRBJ1-2, with 11 bases lining up with TRBD1. V lost 1 base to trimming and J lost 8 bases; unmatched junction nucleotides: 3. This CDR3 has 13 residues. Germline V lookup: CDR1 DFQATT, CDR2 SNEGSKA (reference sequence).

A note on this clonotype: It may be a read error: a sequence one base away is much more abundant. The rearrangement uses TRBV20-1 and TRBJ2-1; D is uncertain. CDR3 length: 11 residues. Looked up from germline, CDR1 is DFQATT and CDR2 is SNEGSKA (reference sequence). The V end was cut by 7 bases, the J end by 3 bases, with 7 bases between. The CDR3 sequence: CSGKRYNEQFF. The CDR3 DNA is TGCAGTGGGAAGCGCTACAATGAGCAGTTCTTC.

As concerns this clonotype: A read error is possible here, since a much larger clone lies one base away. The chain is built from TRBV3-1 and TRBJ2-5; no reliable D call. CDR1 and CDR2 from the germline V gene are LGHDT and YNNKEL (reference sequence). Trimming cost V 6 bases and J 2 bases, with 13 bases left between them. There are 14 residues in the CDR3. CDR3: CASRPAGRQETQYF. CDR3 DNA sequence: TGTGCCAGCAGACCTGCAGGACGTCAAGAGACCCAGTACTTC.

The sample holds many counts of this clonotype. The chain employs TRBV2 and TRBJ2-7; 10 bases align to TRBD2. Trimming cost V 8 bases and J 4 bases; bases outside gene matches: 5. Germline V gene data show CDR1 as SNHLY and CDR2 as FYNNEI. CDR3 size: 13 residues. CDR3 sequence reads: CASFLAGVYEQYF. In DNA, the CDR3 is TGTGCCAGCTTCCTAGCGGGAGTGTACGAGCAGTACTTC.

Note on this clonotype: This may be a read error, as it is one base from a much larger clone. This rearrangement joins TRBV7-2 to TRBJ1-2; the match to TRBD1 covers 7 bases. The CDR3 has 16 amino acids. CDR1 and CDR2 (germline): SGHTA, FQGNSA. Unmatched junction bases numbered 16, after V lost 5 bases and J lost 7 bases. The CDR3 nucleotides are TGTGCCAGCAGCCTGGTGGTTGGTGACAGGGTATTTGGCTACACCTTC. Its translation is CASSLVVGDRVFGYTF.

This clonotype was seen a handful of times. J is TRBJ1-1 and V is TRBV12-3 or TRBV12-4; TRBD1 might be the D (6 bases). The CDR3 is 15 amino acids. Trimming cost V 7 bases and J 0 bases, with 15 bases left between them. The CDR3 sequence: CASIPNGQMNTEAFF. CDR3 DNA sequence: TGTGCCAGCATACCCAATGGACAGATGAACACTGAAGCTTTCTTT.

The chain uses TRBV4-2 and TRBJ2-7; TRBD2 aligns across 8 bases. Germline V lookup: CDR1 LGHNA, CDR2 YNFKEQ. This CDR3 contains 15 residues. V dropped 1 base and J dropped 2; count of bases not matched to a gene: 4. The CDR3 coding sequence is TGTGCCAGCAGCCAAGCCCCGGGGGGGACCTACGAGCAGTACTTC. Its protein product is CASSQAPGGTYEQYF.

With regard to this clonotype: A much more abundant neighbour one base away suggests this may be a read error. The V call is TRBV12-3 or TRBV12-4, the J call TRBJ2-7; D is perhaps TRBD1 (8 bases). The V gene lost 6 bases and the J gene lost 2 bases, with 14 bases spanning the gap. The CDR3 runs 14 residues. CDR3 nucleotides: TGTGCCAGCAGAATACAGGGGGGGCCCTACGAGCAGTACTTC. Amino acid sequence: CASRIQGGPYEQYF.

This rearrangement joins TRBV10-2 to TRBJ1-1, with D unclear. The CDR3 covers 15 residues. V was shortened by 6 bases and J by 1 base, with 15 bases between the two germline ends. CDR1 is WSHSY, CDR2 SAAADI, per germline. CDR3: CASSRVRAGNTEAFF. As DNA, the CDR3 is TGCGCCAGCAGCCGGGTAAGGGCAGGGAACACTGAAGCTTTCTTT.

About this clonotype itself: Relative to the germline gene, one junction end is altered; a read error may explain this. As DNA, the CDR3 is TGTGTCAGCAGCTTAGTTACCCGCCGGACGGATCTTGACTCTGGAAACACCATATATTTT. As protein: CVSSLVTRRTDLDSGNTIYF. V is TRBV7-6 and J is TRBJ1-3, with no clear D. This CDR3 is built from 20 residues. Looked up from germline, CDR1 is SGHVS and CDR2 is FNYEAQ. Filled out from reference TRBV7-6 and TRBJ1-3, the complete variable domain reads GAGVSQSPRYKVTKRGQDVALRCDPISGHVSLYWYRQALGQGPEFLTYFNYEAQQDKSGLPNDRFSAERPEGSISTLTIQRTEQRDSAMYRCVSSLVTRRTDLDSGNTIYFGEGSWLTVV.

To note about this clonotype: Possible read error: a much larger clone is one base away. The rearrangement joins TRBV6-4 to TRBJ2-7; D unresolved. The CDR3 consists of 11 residues. V was clipped by 1 base and J by 11 bases, with 9 bases between them. Germline values: CDR1 MRHNA, CDR2 SNTAGT. DNA of the CDR3: TGTGCCAGCAGTGACTGGCAAGAGAAGTACTTC. Its translation is CASSDWQEKYF.

Turning to this clonotype: A much more abundant neighbour one base away suggests this may be a read error. The chain employs TRBV11-2 and TRBJ2-3; TRBD2 is a possible D gene (6 bases). This CDR3 contains 13 residues. Germline CDR1 SGHAT, CDR2 FQNNGV. The CDR3 spells CSSSLGLTDTQYF. CDR3 DNA sequence: TGTTCCAGCAGCCTGGGACTTACAGATACGCAGTATTTT. Drawing the rest from reference TRBV11-2 and TRBJ2-3, the complete variable domain is EAGVAQSPRYKIIEKRQSVAFWCNPISGHATLYWYQQILGQGPKLLIQFQNNGVVDDSQLPKDRFSAERLKGVDSTLKIQPAKLEDSAVYLCSSSLGLTDTQYFGPGTRLTVL.

The J gene is TRBJ2-1, the V gene TRBV7-3; D may be TRBD1 or TRBD2 (5 bases each). Per germline, CDR1 SGHTA and CDR2 FQGTGA. This CDR3 has 12 residues. Trimming stripped 2 bases from V and 13 bases from J, with 12 bases between. This CDR3 is CASSLFEGYQFF. CDR3 DNA sequence: TGTGCCAGCAGCTTATTCGAGGGGTATCAGTTCTTC. Full variable domain (rest looked up from reference TRBV7-3 and TRBJ2-1): GAGVSQTPSNKVTEKGKYVELRCDPISGHTALYWYRQSLGQGPEFLIYFQGTGAADDSGLPNDRFFAVRPEGSVSTLKIQRTERGDSAVYLCASSLFEGYQFFGPGTRLTVL.

V and J are TRBV18 and TRBJ2-1; TRBD1 matches 12 bases. CDR3 length: 15 residues. Trimming took 3 bases from V and 6 from J; bases not matched to a gene: 3. Germline V gene lookup returns CDR1 KGHSH and CDR2 LQKENI. DNA for the CDR3: TGTGCCAGCTCACCTGGGACAGGGGGCTCCAATGAGCAGTTCTTC. As protein: CASSPGTGGSNEQFF.

With respect to this clonotype: This sequence may be a read error, since a much larger clone differs from it by one base. The CDR3 DNA reads as TGTGCCAGCAACTTGCGAGGGTTATCCTACGAGCAGTACTTC. This encodes CASNLRGLSYEQYF. The chain is built from TRBV5-8 and TRBJ2-7, with D possibly TRBD2 on 5 matching bases. CDR1 and CDR2 (germline): SGHTS, YDEGEE. The CDR3 is 14 amino acids.

This clonotype was seen repeatedly, ten times or more. The V and J genes are TRBV20-1 and TRBJ2-3; no definite D call. V dropped 6 bases and J dropped 6 bases, with 7 bases sitting between them. Germline V gene data show CDR1 as DFQATT and CDR2 as SNEGSKA (reference sequence). CDR3 length equals 10 residues. The CDR3 DNA sequence: TGCAGTGCCGCGTACGATACGCAGTATTTT. Its protein is CSAAYDTQYF.

The chain recombines TRBV6-5 with TRBJ2-7; D is unresolved. Germline values: CDR1 MNHEY, CDR2 SVGAGI. The CDR3 length is 15 residues. The V end was cut by 0 bases, the J end by 5 bases, with 14 bases between. The CDR3 nucleotides are TGTGCCAGCAGTTACTCGGAGTATTTTCCCGACGAGCAGTACTTC. Translating gives CASSYSEYFPDEQYF.

Relative to its sample, this clonotype is medium-sized. This chain connects TRBV27 to TRBJ1-2, with 7 bases matching TRBD1. V lost 5 bases to trimming and J lost 5 bases; unmatched junction nucleotides: 8. The germline V gene has CDR1 MNHEY and CDR2 SMNVEV (reference sequence). The length of the CDR3 is 14 residues. The CDR3 DNA is TGTGCCAGCAGTAGTCGACAGGGTTTGTATGGCTACACCTTC. Translated: CASSSRQGLYGYTF.

In its sample, this clonotype was seen a few times. The chain couples TRBV5-1 to TRBJ2-1; D is uncertain. V shed 1 base and J shed 0 bases, with 11 bases lying between them. Germline loops: CDR1 SGHRS, CDR2 YFSETQ. The CDR3 covers 16 residues. CDR3 DNA sequence: TGCGCCAGCAGCTTGTCGCCCTCAAGCTCCTACAATGAGCAGTTCTTC. Translated: CASSLSPSSSYNEQFF. Full variable domain (rest looked up from reference TRBV5-1 and TRBJ2-1): KAGVTQTPRYLIKTRGQQVTLSCSPISGHRSVSWYQQTPGQGLQFLFEYFSETQRNKGNFPGRFSGRQFSNSRSEMNVSTLELGDSALYLCASSLSPSSSYNEQFFGPGTRLTVL.

This clonotype was seen a few times. This chain uses TRBV11-3 with TRBJ2-7; D remains ambiguous. Trimming cost V 4 bases and J 4 bases, with 5 bases left between them. There are 11 residues in the CDR3. Germline CDR1 and CDR2: SGHNT and YENEEA. In DNA form, the CDR3 reads TGTGCCAGCAGCTCTAGTTACGAGCAGTACTTC. Its protein product is CASSSSYEQYF. Using reference TRBV11-3 and TRBJ2-7 for the parts outside the CDR3, the full variable domain is EAGVVQSPRYKIIEKKQPVAFWCNPISGHNTLYWYLQNLGQGPELLIRYENEEAVDDSQLPKDRFSAERLKGVDSTLKIQPAELGDSAVYLCASSSSYEQYFGPGTRLTVT.